The 9 T cell receptor beta chains below all came from one sample that was sequenced in a study of cytomegalovirus exposure and HLA in healthy donors. The PCR used 60 Vbeta and 13 Jbeta primers. The protocol was immunoSEQ multiplex PCR, while the TCRdb copy is restricted to in-frame clones and leaves out a portion. The sample data list 55,000 to 75,000 clones. Sequenced input: PBMCs. These receptors were obtained from a woman under 40 in good health and CMV-seronegative.

This chain uses TRBV2 with TRBJ1-2; D might be TRBD1 (6 bases). This CDR3 contains 14 residues. Germline CDR1 is SNHLY and CDR2 is FYNNEI. Trimming took 6 bases from V and 4 from J, leaving 15 bases between them. The CDR3 spells CASSDAGTSYGYTF. As DNA, the CDR3 is TGTGCCAGCAGCGACGCCGGGACAAGCTATGGCTACACCTTC. Filled out from reference TRBV2 and TRBJ1-2, the complete variable domain reads EPEVTQTPSHQVTQMGQEVILRCVPISNHLYFYWYRQILGQKVEFLVSFYNNEISEKSEIFDDQFSVERPDGSNFTLKIRSTKLEDSAMYFCASSDAGTSYGYTFGSGTRLTVV.

The V and J genes are TRBV5-6 and TRBJ2-7; D remains ambiguous. Germline V gene lookup returns CDR1 SGHDT and CDR2 YYEEEE. The CDR3 sequence is 12 residues long. Trimming cost V 1 base and J 6 bases, with 8 bases left between them. The CDR3 sequence is CASSLSVAEQYF. In DNA form, the CDR3 reads TGTGCCAGCAGCTTGTCTGTAGCCGAGCAGTACTTC.

This chain uses TRBV27 with TRBJ2-5; 9 nucleotides line up with TRBD2. The ends lost 5 bases at V and 0 bases at J; junction bases unmatched: 4. This CDR3 contains 15 residues. CDR1 MNHEY and CDR2 SMNVEV come from the germline V gene (reference sequence). CDR3 sequence reads: CASSRLAVYQETQYF. CDR3 nucleotide sequence: TGTGCCAGCAGTCGACTAGCGGTATACCAAGAGACCCAGTACTTC.

This sequence joins TRBV11-3 and TRBJ2-5, with TRBD2 matching 7 bases. This CDR3 is built from 14 residues. Germline CDR1 SGHNT, CDR2 YENEEA. After removal of 1 base from V and 1 base from J, the junction contained 0 bases not matched to a gene. The CDR3 nucleotides are TGTGCCAGCAGCTTAGGCGGGGGCCAAGAGACCCAGTACTTC. Its protein is CASSLGGGQETQYF.

J is TRBJ1-1 and V is TRBV29-1, with D possibly being TRBD1 (5 bases). Deletions cut 4 bases from V and 6 bases from J, with 21 bases between. Germline V gene lookup returns CDR1 SQVTM and CDR2 ANQGSEA. This CDR3 has 15 amino acids. In nucleotides, the CDR3 is TGCAGCGTTGTTGGAGGGAGGGGAGAGCACTCTGAAGCTTTCTTT. It encodes CSVVGGRGEHSEAFF.

The gene calls are TRBV7-8 and TRBJ1-2, with no clear D. The CDR3 is 17 amino acids. Germline V lookup: CDR1 SGHVS, CDR2 FQNEAQ. V was trimmed by 2 bases and J by 5 bases, leaving 21 bases between them. The CDR3 region is CASSLSFKTVGAYGYTF. The CDR3 nucleotides read TGTGCCAGCAGCTTATCTTTCAAGACGGTGGGCGCATATGGCTACACCTTC.

The chain combines TRBV19 with TRBJ2-7; 9 bases match TRBD2. CDR3 size: 15 residues. V shed 3 bases and J 6 bases; nucleotides not matched to a gene: 9. The germline CDR1 and CDR2 sequences are LNHDA and SQIVND (reference sequence). CDR3 sequence: CASSMGAGGLIEQYF. CDR3 DNA: TGTGCCAGTAGTATGGGCGCGGGGGGGCTTATCGAGCAGTACTTC.

The CDR3 nucleotides are TGCGCCAGCAGCTCTAACTACGAGCAGTACTTC. Its protein product is CASSSNYEQYF. V gene TRBV4-1 combines with J gene TRBJ2-7, with no clear D. Germline CDR1 and CDR2: MGHRA and YSYEKL. CDR3 length: 11 amino acids. Trimming pared 5 bases from V and 3 bases from J, leaving 5 bases between.

The J gene is TRBJ2-1, the V gene TRBV5-1; no definite D call. The V end lost 0 bases, the J end lost 5 bases, and 12 bases lay between the germline ends. The CDR3 sequence is 15 residues long. The germline gives CDR1 SGHRS, CDR2 YFSETQ. The CDR3: CASSLEAGSDNEQFF. CDR3 nucleotide sequence: TGCGCCAGCAGCTTGGAGGCAGGATCCGACAATGAGCAGTTCTTC.